The clone carrying this T cell receptor (beta chain) was detected once. Its antigen is unidentified. The CDR3 regions of TCR beta were amplified from RNA transcripts. A set of HTBI primers served as the primers for a first-round RT-PCR of the TCR CDR3. TCRdb re-called the multiplex PCR reads through MiXCR, storing one row per CDR3 protein. The sample shows 400,000 to 500,000 distinct CDR3 sequences, about an eighth of them seen only once. V was shortened by 3 bases and J by 7 bases, with 12 bases between the two germline ends. The CDR3 is 13 amino acids. CDR1 DFQATT and CDR2 SNEGSKA come from the germline V gene (reference sequence). This sample is drawn from a study of T cells in Graves' hyperthyroidism and ophthalmopathy. Across the whole study: The blood sample was taken at first diagnosis, before treatment began. Findings and caveats of the study: The model predicted ophthalmopathy a median roughly 6.5 months before onset.

This chain links TRBV20-1 with TRBJ1-4; D might be TRBD1 (6 bases). The sample taken for sequencing was blood. The clonotype was recovered from a woman between 18 and 29 years old with Graves' hyperthyroidism. CDR3 sequence reads: CSARGGGGEKLFF. The DNA for the CDR3 is TGCAGTGCTAGGGGGGGGGGCGGTGAAAAACTGTTTTTT.